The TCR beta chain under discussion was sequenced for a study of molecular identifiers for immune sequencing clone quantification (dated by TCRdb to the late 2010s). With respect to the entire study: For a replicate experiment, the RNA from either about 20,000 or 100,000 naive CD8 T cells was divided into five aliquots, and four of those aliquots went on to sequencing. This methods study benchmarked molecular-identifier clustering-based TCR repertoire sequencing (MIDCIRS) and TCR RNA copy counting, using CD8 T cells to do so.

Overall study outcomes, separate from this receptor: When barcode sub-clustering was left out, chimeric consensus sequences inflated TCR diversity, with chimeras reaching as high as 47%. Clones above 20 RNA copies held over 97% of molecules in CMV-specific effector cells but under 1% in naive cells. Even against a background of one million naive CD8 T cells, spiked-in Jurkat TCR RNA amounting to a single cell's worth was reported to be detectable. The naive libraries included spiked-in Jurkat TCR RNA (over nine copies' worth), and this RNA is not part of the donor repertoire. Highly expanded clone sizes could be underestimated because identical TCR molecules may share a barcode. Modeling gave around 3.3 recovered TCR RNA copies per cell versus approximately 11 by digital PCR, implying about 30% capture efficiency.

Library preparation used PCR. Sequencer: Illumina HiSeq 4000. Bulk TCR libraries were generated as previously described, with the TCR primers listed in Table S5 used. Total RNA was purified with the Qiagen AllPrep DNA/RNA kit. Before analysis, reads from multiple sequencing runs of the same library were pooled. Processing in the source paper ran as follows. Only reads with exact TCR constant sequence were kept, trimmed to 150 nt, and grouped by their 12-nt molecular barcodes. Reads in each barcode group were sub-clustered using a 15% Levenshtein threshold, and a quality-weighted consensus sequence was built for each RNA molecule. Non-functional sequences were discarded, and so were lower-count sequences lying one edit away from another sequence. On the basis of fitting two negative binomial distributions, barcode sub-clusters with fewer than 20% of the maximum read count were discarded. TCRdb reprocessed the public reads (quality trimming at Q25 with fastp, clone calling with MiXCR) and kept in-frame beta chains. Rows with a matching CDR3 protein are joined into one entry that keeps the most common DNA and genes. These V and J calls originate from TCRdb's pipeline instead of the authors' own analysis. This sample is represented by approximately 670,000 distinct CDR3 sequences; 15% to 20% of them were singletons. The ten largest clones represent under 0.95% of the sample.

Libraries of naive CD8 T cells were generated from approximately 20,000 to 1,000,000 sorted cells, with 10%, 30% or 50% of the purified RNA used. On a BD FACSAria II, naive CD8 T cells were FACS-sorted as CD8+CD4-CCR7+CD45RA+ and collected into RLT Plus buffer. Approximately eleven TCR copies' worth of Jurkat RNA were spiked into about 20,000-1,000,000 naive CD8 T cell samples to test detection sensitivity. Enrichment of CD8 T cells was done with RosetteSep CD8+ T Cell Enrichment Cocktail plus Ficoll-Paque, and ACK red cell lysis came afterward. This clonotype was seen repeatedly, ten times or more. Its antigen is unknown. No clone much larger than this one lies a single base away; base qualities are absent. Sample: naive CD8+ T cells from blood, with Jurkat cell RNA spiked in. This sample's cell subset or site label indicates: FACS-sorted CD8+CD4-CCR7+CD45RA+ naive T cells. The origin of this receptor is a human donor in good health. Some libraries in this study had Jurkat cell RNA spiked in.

The CDR3 region: CASSPPRQTDTQYF. The bases read TGTGCCAGCAGCCCACCCCGTCAGACAGATACGCAGTATTTT. In this chain, TRBV9 is recombined with TRBJ2-3, with no confident D gene call. For CDR1 and CDR2, the germline V gene lists SGDLS and YYNGEE. From the cysteine through the phenylalanine, the CDR3 covers 14 amino acids. CDR3 DNA only is kept here, 42 bases in frame from base 1. Between the V and J ends, shortened by 4 bases and 3 bases respectively, the junction contains 12 bases.